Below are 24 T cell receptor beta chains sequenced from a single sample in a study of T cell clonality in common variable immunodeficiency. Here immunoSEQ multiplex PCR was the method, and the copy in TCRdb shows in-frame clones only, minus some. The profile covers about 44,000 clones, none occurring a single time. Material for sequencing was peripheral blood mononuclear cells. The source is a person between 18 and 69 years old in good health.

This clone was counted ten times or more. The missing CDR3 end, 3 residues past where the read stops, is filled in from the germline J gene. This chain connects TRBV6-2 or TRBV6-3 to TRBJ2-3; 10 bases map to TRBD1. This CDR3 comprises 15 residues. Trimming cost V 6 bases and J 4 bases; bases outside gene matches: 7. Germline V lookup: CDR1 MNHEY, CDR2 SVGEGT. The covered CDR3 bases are TGTGCCAGCAGATCCGGGACAGGGGAAGCAGATACG. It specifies CASRSGTGEADT. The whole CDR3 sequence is CASRSGTGEADTQYF.

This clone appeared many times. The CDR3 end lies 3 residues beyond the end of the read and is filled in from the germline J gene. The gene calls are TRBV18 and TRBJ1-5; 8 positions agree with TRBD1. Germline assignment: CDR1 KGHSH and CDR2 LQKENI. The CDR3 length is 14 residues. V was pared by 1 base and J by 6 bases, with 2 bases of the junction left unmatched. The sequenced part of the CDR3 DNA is TGTGCCAGCTCACCACTACAGGGGGGTCAGCCC. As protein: CASSPLQGGQP. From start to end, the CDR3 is CASSPLQGGQPQHF.

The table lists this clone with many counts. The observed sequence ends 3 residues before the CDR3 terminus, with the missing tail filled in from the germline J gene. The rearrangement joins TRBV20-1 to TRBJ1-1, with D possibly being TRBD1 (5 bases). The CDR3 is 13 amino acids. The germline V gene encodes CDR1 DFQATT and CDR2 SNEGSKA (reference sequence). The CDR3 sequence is CSATSLGATEAFF. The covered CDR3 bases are TGCAGTGCTACCTCACTTGGGGCCACAGAG.

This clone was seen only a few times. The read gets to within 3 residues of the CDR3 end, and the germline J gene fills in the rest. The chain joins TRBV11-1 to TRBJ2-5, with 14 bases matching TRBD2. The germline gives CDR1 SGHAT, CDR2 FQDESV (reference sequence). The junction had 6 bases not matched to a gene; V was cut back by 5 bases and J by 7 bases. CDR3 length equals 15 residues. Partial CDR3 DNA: TGTGCCAGCAGCGGGACTAGCGGGAGTAGGGGGACC. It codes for CASSGTSGSRGT. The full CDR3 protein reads CASSGTSGSRGTQYF.

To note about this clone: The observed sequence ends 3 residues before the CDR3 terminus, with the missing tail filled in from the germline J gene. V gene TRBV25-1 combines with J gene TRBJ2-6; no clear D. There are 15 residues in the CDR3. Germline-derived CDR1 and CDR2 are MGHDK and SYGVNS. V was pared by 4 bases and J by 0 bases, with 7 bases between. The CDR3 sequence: CASSAHASGANVLTF. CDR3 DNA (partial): TGTGCCAGCAGTGCACATGCCTCTGGGGCCAACGTC.

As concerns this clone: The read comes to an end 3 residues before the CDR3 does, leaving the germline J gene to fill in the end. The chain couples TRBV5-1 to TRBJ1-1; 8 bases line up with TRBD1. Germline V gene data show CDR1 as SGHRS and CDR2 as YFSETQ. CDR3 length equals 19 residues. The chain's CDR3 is CTIDLGQAAFGAMNTEAFF. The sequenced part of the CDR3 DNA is TGCACCATCGATCTGGGACAGGCGGCATTCGGGGCCATGAACACTGAA.

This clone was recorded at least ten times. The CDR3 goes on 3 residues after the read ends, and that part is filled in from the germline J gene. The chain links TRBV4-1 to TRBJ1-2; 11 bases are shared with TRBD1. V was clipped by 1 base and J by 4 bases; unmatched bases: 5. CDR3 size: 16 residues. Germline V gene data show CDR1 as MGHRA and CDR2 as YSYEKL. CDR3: CASSQVGQGGTYGYTF. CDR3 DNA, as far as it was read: TGCGCCAGCAGCCAAGTGGGACAGGGGGGCACCTATGGC.

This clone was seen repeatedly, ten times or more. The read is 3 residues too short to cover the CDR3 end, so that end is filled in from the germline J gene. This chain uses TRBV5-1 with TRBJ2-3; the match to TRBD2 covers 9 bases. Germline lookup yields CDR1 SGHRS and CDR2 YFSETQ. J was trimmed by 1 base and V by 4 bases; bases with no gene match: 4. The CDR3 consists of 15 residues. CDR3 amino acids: CASSHSGGRTDTQYF. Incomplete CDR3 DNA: TGCGCCAGCAGCCATAGCGGGGGACGCACAGATACG.

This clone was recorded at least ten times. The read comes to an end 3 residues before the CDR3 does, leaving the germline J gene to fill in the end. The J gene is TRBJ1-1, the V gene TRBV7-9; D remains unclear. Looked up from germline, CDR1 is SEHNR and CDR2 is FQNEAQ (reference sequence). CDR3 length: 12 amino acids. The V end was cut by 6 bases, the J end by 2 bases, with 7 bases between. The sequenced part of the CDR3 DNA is TGTGCCAGCAGGCACAGAAACACTGAA. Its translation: CASRHRNTE. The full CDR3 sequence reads CASRHRNTEAFF.

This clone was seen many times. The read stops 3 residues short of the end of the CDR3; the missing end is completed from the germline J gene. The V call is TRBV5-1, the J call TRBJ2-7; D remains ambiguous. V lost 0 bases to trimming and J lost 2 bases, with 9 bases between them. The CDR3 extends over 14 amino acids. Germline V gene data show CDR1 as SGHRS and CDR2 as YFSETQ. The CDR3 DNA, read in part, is TGCGCCAGCAGCTTGGGGCGGCCTACCTACGAG. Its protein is CASSLGRPTYE. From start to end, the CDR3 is CASSLGRPTYEQYF.

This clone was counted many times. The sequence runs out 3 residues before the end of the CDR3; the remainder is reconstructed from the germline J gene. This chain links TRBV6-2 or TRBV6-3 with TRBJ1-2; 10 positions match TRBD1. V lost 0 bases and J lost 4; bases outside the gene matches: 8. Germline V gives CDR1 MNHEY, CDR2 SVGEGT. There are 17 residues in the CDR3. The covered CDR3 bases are TGTGCCAGCAGTTACTCGGGACAGGGGATTAACTTCTATGGC. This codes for CASSYSGQGINFYG. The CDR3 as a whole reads CASSYSGQGINFYGYTF.

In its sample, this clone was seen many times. Incomplete CDR3 DNA: TGCGCCAGCAGCTTGGTCGGAACAGGGGCGCACGAG. As protein: CASSLVGTGAHE. The whole CDR3 protein reads CASSLVGTGAHEQYF. The rearrangement uses TRBV5-1 and TRBJ2-7, with TRBD1 identical over 7 bases. The sequenced fragment ends 3 residues before the CDR3 boundary, so the rest is inferred from the germline J gene. Germline assignment: CDR1 SGHRS and CDR2 YFSETQ. The CDR3 is 15 residues long. V was pared by 0 bases and J by 5 bases, with 8 bases of the junction left unmatched.

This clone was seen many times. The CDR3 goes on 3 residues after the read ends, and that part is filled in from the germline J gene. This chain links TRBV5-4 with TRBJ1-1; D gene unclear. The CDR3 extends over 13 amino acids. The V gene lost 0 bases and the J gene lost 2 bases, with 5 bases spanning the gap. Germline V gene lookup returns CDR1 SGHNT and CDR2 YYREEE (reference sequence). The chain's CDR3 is CASSLGRNTEAFF. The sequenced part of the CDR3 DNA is TGTGCCAGCAGCTTGGGTCGTAACACTGAA.

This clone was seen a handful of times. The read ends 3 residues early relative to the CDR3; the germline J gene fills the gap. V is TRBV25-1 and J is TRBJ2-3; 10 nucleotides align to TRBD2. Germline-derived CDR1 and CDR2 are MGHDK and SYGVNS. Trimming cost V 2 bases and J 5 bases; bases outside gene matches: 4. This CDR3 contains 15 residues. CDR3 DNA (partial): TGTGCCAGCAGTGAACAAGCGGGGGGGCGAGATACG. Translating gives CASSEQAGGRDT. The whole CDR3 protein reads CASSEQAGGRDTQYF.

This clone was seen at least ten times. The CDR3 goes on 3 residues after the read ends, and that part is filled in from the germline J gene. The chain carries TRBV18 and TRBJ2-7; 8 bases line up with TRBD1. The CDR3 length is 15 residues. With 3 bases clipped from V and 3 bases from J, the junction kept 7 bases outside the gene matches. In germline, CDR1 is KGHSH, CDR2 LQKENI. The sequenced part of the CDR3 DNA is TGTGCCAGCTCACCGCGGCGAGACAGGGGCTACGAG. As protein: CASSPRRDRGYE. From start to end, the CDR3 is CASSPRRDRGYEQYF.

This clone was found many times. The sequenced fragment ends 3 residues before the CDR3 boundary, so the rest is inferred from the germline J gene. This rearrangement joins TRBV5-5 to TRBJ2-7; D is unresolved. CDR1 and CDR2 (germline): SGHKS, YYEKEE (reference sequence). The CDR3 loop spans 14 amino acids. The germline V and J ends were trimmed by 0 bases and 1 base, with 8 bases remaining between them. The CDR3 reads CASSLVEPSYEQYF. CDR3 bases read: TGTGCCAGCAGCTTGGTTGAGCCATCCTACGAG.

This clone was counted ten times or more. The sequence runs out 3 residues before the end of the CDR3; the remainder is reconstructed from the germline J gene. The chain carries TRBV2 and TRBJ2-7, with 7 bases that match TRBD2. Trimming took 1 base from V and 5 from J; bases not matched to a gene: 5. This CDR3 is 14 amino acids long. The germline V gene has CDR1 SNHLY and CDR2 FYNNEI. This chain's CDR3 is CASSEGGGRDEQYF. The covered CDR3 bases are TGTGCCAGCAGTGAAGGGGGGGGGAGGGACGAG.

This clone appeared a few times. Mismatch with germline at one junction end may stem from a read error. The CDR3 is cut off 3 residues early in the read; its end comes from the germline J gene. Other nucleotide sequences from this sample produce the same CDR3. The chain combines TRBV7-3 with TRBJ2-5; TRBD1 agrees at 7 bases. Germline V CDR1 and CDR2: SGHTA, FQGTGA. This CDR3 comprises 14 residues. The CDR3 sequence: CASSPTGLQETQYF. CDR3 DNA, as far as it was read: TGCGCCAGCAGCCCGACAGGGCTACAGGAGACC.

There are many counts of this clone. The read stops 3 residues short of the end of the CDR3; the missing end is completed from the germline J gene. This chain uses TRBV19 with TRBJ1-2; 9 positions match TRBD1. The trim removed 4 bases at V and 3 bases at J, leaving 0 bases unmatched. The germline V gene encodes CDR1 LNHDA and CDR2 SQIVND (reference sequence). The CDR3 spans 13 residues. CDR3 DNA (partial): TGTGCCAGTAGTAGGGACAGGGACTATGGC. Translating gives CASSRDRDYG. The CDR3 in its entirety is CASSRDRDYGYTF.

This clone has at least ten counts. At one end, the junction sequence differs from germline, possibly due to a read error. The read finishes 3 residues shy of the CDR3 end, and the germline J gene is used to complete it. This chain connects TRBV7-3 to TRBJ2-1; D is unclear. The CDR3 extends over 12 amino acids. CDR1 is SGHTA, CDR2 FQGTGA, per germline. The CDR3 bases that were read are TGTGCCAGCAGCCAGTCCTTCAATGAG. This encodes CASSQSFNE. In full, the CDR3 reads CASSQSFNEQFF.

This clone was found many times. The CDR3 sequence: CAISESPSSVHEQYF. CDR3 DNA (partial): TGTGCCATCAGTGAGTCCCCTAGCAGTGTGCACGAG. J is TRBJ2-7 and V is TRBV10-3; D perhaps matches TRBD2 (5 bases). Read coverage stops 3 residues before the CDR3 terminus; the germline J gene supplies the remainder. Trimming shortened V by 0 bases and J by 5 bases, and 14 bases separated the two germline ends. CDR1 is ENHRY and CDR2 is SYGVKD in the germline V gene. This CDR3 spans 15 amino acids.

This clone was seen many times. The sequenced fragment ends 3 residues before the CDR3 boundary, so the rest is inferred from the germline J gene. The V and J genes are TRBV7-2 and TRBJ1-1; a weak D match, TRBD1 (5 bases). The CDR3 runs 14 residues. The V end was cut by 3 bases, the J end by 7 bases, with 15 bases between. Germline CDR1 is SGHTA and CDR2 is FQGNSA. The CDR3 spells CASSFQGLINEAFF. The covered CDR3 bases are TGTGCCAGCAGCTTTCAGGGTTTGATTAATGAA.

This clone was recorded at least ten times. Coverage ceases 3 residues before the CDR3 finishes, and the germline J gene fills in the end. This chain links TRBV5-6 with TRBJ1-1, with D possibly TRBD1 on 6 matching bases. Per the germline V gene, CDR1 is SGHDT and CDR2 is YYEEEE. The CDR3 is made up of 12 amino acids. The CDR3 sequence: CASSLVTGEAFF. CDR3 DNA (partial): TGTGCCAGCAGCTTGGTAACAGGGGAA.

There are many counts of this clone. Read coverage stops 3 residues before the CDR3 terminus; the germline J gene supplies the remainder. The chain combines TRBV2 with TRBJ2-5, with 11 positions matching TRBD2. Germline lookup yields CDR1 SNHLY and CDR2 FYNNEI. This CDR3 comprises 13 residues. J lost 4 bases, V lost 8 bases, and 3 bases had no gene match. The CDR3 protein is CASLAGGGETQYF. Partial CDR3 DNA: TGTGCCAGCCTAGCGGGGGGAGGAGAGACC.